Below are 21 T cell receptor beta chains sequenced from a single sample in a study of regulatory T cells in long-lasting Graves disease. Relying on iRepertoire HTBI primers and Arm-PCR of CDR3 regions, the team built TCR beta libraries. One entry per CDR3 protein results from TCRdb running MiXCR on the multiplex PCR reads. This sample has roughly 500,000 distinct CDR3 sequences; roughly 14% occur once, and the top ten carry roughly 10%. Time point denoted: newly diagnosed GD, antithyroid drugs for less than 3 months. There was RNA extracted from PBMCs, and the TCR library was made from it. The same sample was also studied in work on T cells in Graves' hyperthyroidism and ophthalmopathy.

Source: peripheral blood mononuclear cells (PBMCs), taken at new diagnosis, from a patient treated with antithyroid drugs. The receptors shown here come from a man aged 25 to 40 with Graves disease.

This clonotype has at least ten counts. In DNA form, the CDR3 reads TGCAGCGTTGAAGATCACACACTCCTAGCGGGAGGTACGCAGTATTTT. Residues: CSVEDHTLLAGGTQYF. The rearrangement uses TRBV29-1 and TRBJ2-3; 11 bases match TRBD2. This CDR3 has 16 amino acids. The V segment lost 0 bases and the J segment 8 bases; nucleotides outside the gene matches: 10. Germline V CDR1 and CDR2: SQVTM, ANQGSEA.

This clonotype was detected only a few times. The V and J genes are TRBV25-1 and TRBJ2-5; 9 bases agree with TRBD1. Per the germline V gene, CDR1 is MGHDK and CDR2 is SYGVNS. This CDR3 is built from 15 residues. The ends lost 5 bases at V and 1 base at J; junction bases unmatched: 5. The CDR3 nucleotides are TGTGCCAGCAGTACCTCGGGACAGGGCCAAGAGACCCAGTACTTC. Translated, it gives CASSTSGQGQETQYF.

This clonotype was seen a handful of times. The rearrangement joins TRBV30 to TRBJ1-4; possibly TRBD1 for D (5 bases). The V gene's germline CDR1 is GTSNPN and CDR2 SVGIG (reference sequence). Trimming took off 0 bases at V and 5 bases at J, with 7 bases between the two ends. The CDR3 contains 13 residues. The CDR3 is CAWSVSGNEKLFF. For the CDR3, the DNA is TGTGCCTGGAGTGTGTCAGGGAATGAAAAACTGTTTTTT.

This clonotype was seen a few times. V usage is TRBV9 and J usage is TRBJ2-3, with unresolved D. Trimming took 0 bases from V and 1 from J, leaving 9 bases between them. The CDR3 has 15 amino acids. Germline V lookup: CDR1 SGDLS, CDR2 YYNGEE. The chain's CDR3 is CASSVESAGTDTQYF. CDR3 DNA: TGTGCCAGCAGCGTAGAATCGGCAGGCACAGATACGCAGTATTTT. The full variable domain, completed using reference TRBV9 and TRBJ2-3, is DSGVTQTPKHLITATGQRVTLRCSPRSGDLSVYWYQQSLDQGLQFLIQYYNGEERAKGNILERFSAQQFPDLHSELNLSSLELGDSALYFCASSVESAGTDTQYFGPGTRLTVL.

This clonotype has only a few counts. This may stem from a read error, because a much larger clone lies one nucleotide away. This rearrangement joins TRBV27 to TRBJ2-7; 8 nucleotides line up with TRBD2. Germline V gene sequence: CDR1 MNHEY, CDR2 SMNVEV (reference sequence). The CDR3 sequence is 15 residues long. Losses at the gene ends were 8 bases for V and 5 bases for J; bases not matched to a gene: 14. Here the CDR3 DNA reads TGTGCCAGCGCGACCGGAGAAGCGGGAGTCCACGAGCAGTACTTC. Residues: CASATGEAGVHEQYF.

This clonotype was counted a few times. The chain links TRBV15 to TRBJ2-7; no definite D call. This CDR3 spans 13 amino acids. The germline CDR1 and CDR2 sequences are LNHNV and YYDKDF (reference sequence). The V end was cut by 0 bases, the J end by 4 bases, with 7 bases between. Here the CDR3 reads CATSREPRYEQYF. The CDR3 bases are TGTGCCACCAGCAGAGAGCCCCGGTACGAGCAGTACTTC. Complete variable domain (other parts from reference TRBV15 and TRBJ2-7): DAMVIQNPRYQVTQFGKPVTLSCSQTLNHNVMYWYQQKSSQAPKLLFHYYDKDFNNEADTPDNFQSRRPNTSFCFLDIRSPGLGDTAMYLCATSREPRYEQYFGPGTRLTVT.

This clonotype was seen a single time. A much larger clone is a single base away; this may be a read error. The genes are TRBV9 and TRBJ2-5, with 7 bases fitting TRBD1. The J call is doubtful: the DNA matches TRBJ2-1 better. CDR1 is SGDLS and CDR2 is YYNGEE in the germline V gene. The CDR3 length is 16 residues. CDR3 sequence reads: CASSVAEGAAYNEQFF. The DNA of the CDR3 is TGTGCCAGCAGCGTAGCTGAGGGGGCCGCATACAATGAGCAGTTCTTC.

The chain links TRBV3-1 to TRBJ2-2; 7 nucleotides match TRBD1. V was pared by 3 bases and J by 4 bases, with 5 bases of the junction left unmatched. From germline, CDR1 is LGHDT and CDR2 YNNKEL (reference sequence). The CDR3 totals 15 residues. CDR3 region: CASSHNRGSTGELFF. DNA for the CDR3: TGTGCCAGCAGCCACAACAGGGGAAGCACCGGGGAGCTGTTTTTT.

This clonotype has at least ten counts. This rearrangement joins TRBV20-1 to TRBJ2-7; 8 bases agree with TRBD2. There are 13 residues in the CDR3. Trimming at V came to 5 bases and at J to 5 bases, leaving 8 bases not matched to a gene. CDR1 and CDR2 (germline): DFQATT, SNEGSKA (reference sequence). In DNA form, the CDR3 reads TGCAGTGCTGAACGACCGGGAGGGGACGAGCAGTACTTC. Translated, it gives CSAERPGGDEQYF.

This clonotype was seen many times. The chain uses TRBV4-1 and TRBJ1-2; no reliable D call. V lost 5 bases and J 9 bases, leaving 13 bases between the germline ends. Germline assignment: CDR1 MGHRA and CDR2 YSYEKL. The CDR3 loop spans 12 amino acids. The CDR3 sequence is CASSAPRVSYTF. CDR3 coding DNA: TGCGCCAGCAGCGCGCCAAGGGTGAGCTACACCTTC.

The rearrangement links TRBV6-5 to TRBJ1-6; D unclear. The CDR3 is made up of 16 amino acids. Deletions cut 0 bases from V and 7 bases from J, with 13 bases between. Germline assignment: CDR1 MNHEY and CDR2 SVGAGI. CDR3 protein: CASSYSIPGKNSPLHF. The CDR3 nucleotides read TGTGCCAGCAGTTACTCGATCCCCGGGAAAAATTCACCCCTCCACTTT.

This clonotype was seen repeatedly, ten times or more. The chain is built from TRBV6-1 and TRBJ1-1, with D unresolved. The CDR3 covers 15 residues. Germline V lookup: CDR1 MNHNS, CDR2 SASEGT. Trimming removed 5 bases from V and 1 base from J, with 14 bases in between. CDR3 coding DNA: TGTGCCAGCAGTCGGCAGGAAGGTCCGAACACTGAAGCTTTCTTT. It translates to CASSRQEGPNTEAFF.

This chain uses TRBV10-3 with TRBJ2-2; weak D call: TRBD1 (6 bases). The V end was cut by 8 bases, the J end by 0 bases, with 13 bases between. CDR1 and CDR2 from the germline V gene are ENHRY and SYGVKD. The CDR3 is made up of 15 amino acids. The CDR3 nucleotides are TGTGCCATCCGAGGGGGAACAGCGAACACCGGGGAGCTGTTTTTT. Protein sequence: CAIRGGTANTGELFF.

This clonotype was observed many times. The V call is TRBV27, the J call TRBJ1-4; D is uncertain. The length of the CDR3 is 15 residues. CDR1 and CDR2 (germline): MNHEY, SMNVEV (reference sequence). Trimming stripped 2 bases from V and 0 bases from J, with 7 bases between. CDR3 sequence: CASSLLPATNEKLFF. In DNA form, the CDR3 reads TGTGCCAGCAGTTTACTCCCGGCAACTAATGAAAAACTGTTTTTT.

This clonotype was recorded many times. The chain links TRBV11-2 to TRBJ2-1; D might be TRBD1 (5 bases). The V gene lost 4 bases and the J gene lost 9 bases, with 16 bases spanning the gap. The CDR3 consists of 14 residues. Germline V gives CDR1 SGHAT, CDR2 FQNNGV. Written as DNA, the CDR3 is TGTGCCAGCAGCTCATTACTTCAGGGTGGTGAGCAGTTCTTC. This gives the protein CASSSLLQGGEQFF.

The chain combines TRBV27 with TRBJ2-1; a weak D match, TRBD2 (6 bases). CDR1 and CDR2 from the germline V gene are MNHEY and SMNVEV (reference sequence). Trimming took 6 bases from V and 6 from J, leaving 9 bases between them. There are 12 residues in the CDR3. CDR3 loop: CASRQTSNEQFF. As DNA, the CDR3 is TGTGCCAGCAGGCAGACTAGCAATGAGCAGTTCTTC.

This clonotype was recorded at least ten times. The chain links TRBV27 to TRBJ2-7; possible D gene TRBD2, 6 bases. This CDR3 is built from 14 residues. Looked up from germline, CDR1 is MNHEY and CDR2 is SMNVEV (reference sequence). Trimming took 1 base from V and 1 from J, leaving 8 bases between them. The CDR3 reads CASSLYGSSYEQYF. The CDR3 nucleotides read TGTGCCAGCAGTTTATACGGGAGTTCCTACGAGCAGTACTTC.

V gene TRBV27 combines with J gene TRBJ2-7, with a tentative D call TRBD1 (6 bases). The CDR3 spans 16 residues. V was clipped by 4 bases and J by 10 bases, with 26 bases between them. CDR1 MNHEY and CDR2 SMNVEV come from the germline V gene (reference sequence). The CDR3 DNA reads TGTGCCAGCAGTTCCTACTCCCCGTCCGGGACAACCAATCAGTACTTC. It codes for CASSSYSPSGTTNQYF.

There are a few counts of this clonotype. This CDR3 reads CASGSPSGNEQFF. CDR3 DNA: TGTGCTAGTGGTTCTCCAAGCGGGAATGAGCAGTTCTTC. The chain links TRBV12-5 to TRBJ2-1, with TRBD2 as a possible D gene (6 bases). V was cut by 4 bases and J by 7 bases, with 11 bases left in between. The CDR3 length is 13 residues. Germline loops: CDR1 LGHNT, CDR2 FRNRAP.

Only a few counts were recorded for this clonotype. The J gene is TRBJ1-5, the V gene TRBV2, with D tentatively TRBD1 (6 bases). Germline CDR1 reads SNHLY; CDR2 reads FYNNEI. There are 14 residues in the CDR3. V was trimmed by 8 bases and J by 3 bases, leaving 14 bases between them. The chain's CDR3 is CASARGAPNQPQHF. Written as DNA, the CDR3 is TGTGCCAGCGCTAGGGGGGCCCCCAATCAGCCCCAGCATTTT.

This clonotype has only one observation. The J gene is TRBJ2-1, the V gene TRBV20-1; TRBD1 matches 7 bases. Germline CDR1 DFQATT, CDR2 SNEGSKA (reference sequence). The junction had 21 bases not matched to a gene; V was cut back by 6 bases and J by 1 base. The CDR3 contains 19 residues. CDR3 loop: CSAASGQGDLSLSYNEQFF. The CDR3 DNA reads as TGCAGTGCAGCCTCGGGGCAGGGGGACCTAAGCCTGTCCTACAATGAGCAGTTCTTC.